One and the same sample provided the 19 T cell receptor beta chains below, sequenced in a study of T cell repertoires in cytomegalovirus infection. TCRdb re-called the reads with MiXCR, one entry per CDR3 protein. The repertoire has hundreds of thousands of distinct CDR3 sequences, about a third of them found once; the top ten carry 13%. No antigen is known for these receptors. This sample comprised cultured CD8+ T cells from PBMCs, obtained from culture after CMV antigen stimulation. These receptors came from a human donor in good health (CMV status not recorded). Some clones in this sample may be carry-over from other donors' samples.

Points on this clonotype: This clone may be a read error of a much larger clone one base away. V and J are TRBV7-3 and TRBJ1-5, with D possibly matching TRBD1 (5 bases). Deletions cut 10 bases from V and 3 bases from J, with 22 bases between. CDR3 length: 16 residues. Germline-derived CDR1 and CDR2 are SGHTA and FQGTGA. The CDR3 is CANIQARGPYNQPQHF. CDR3 nucleotide sequence: TGTGCCAACATCCAGGCGAGGGGCCCCTACAATCAGCCCCAGCATTTT.

This clonotype occurred a few times. V is TRBV12-3 or TRBV12-4 and J is TRBJ2-7, with D hard to call. Trimming pared 2 bases from V and 5 bases from J, leaving 4 bases between. CDR3 length equals 11 residues. CDR3 sequence reads: CASSLRDEQYF. The CDR3 coding sequence is TGTGCCAGCAGTTTAAGGGACGAGCAGTACTTC.

The chain joins TRBV11-2 to TRBJ2-3, with no clear D. The CDR3 is 14 residues long. CDR1 and CDR2 (germline): SGHAT, FQNNGV. V lost 5 bases, J lost 6 bases, and 15 bases lay in between. For the CDR3, the DNA is TGTGCCAGCAGCCTAATAGGGATTGCGGATACGCAGTATTTT. Its protein product is CASSLIGIADTQYF.

This clonotype was counted between two and nine times. The V call is TRBV27, the J call TRBJ2-3, with D maybe TRBD2 (5 bases). The germline V and J ends were trimmed by 5 bases and 1 base, with 13 bases remaining between them. The CDR3 runs 15 residues. Per germline, CDR1 MNHEY and CDR2 SMNVEV (reference sequence). The CDR3 nucleotides read TGTGCCAGCAGTCTCCTCCGGCGGGGCACAGATACGCAGTATTTT. Translated, it gives CASSLLRRGTDTQYF.

This clonotype was found a few times. The rearrangement joins TRBV7-6 to TRBJ2-7; 7 bases fit TRBD1. V was clipped by 4 bases and J by 6 bases; unmatched bases: 18. CDR1 is SGHVS and CDR2 is FNYEAQ in the germline V gene. CDR3 length: 17 amino acids. The CDR3 protein is CASSSIEVGTDRSEQYF. The CDR3 DNA is TGTGCCAGCAGCTCCATAGAAGTCGGGACAGATCGCTCCGAGCAGTACTTC.

The chain uses TRBV5-8 and TRBJ1-1, with a possible D match to TRBD1 (6 bases). Germline assignment: CDR1 SGHTS and CDR2 YDEGEE. V lost 6 bases to trimming and J lost 2 bases, with 17 bases between them. The CDR3 contains 15 residues. The CDR3 sequence: CASTYGGLGNTEAFF. The CDR3 DNA reads as TGTGCCAGCACTTACGGGGGGCTAGGAAACACTGAAGCTTTCTTT. The full variable domain, with the rest looked up from reference TRBV5-8 and TRBJ1-1, is EAGVTQSPTHLIKTRGQQATLRCSPISGHTSVYWYQQALGLGLQFLLWYDEGEERNRGNFPPRFSGRQFPNYSSELNVNALELEDSALYLCASTYGGLGNTEAFFGQGTRLTVV.

This clonotype came up many times. The V and J genes are TRBV6-6 and TRBJ2-5; possibly TRBD1 for D (6 bases). CDR1 is MNHNY and CDR2 is SVGAGI in the germline V gene (reference sequence). V lost 3 bases to trimming and J lost 2 bases, with 16 bases between them. The CDR3 has 16 amino acids. The CDR3 is CASSYPGATVQETQYF. CDR3 nucleotide sequence: TGTGCCAGCAGTTATCCAGGGGCAACAGTACAAGAGACCCAGTACTTC.

The chain uses TRBV7-3 and TRBJ1-2, with 11 bases lining up with TRBD1. Germline V lookup: CDR1 SGHTA, CDR2 FQGTGA. CDR3 size: 13 residues. The junction had 4 bases not matched to a gene; V was cut back by 5 bases and J by 8 bases. The CDR3 nucleotides read TGTGCCAGCAGCGAGGGACAGGGGGGCGGCTACACCTTC. Translation: CASSEGQGGGYTF.

This clonotype has ten or more counts. The chain is built from TRBV7-8 and TRBJ2-1, with a weak D call TRBD2 (5 bases). CDR3 length: 15 amino acids. V gave up 5 bases and J gave up 8 bases, with 19 bases separating them. Looked up from germline, CDR1 is SGHVS and CDR2 is FQNEAQ. CDR3 DNA sequence: TGTGCCAGCAGCCTTTCGGGGTCCAGCGCCCATGAGCAGTTCTTC. Residues: CASSLSGSSAHEQFF.

The chain is built from TRBV7-2 and TRBJ2-1; 10 nucleotides line up with TRBD2. V was clipped by 4 bases and J by 11 bases; unmatched bases: 14. The germline gives CDR1 SGHTA, CDR2 FQGNSA. The CDR3 contains 16 residues. DNA of the CDR3: TGTGCCAGCAGCTCTAGCGGGGGTAACCGGCGAAAGAAGCAGTTCTTC. Translated, it gives CASSSSGGNRRKKQFF.

The chain carries TRBV29-1 and TRBJ2-6, with unresolved D. The CDR3 totals 14 residues. Trimming took 2 bases from V and 1 from J, leaving 6 bases between them. CDR1 is SQVTM and CDR2 is ANQGSEA in the germline V gene. The CDR3 reads CSVESLSGANVLTF. For the CDR3, the DNA is TGCAGCGTTGAAAGTTTATCTGGGGCCAACGTCCTGACTTTC.

This clonotype was counted between two and nine times. This chain uses TRBV27 with TRBJ2-1; D is tentatively TRBD1 or TRBD2 (5 bases each). The CDR3 runs 13 residues. Between the trimmed V and J ends, which lost 2 bases and 8 bases, there was a span of 10 bases. From germline, CDR1 is MNHEY and CDR2 SMNVEV (reference sequence). The CDR3 DNA follows: TGTGCCAGCAGTTTAAGTCGGGGCCATGAGCAGTTCTTC. Protein sequence: CASSLSRGHEQFF.

This clonotype was seen at least ten times. The V gene is TRBV12-3 or TRBV12-4, the J gene TRBJ2-5, with D tentatively TRBD1 (6 bases). The CDR3 runs 15 residues. V was clipped by 1 base and J by 2 bases, with 11 bases between them. The CDR3: CASSLGRGIQETQYF. The CDR3 DNA sequence: TGTGCCAGCAGTTTAGGCAGGGGTATTCAAGAGACCCAGTACTTC.

This clonotype occurred many times. This sequence joins TRBV12-3 or TRBV12-4 and TRBJ2-3, with D unclear. V dropped 2 bases and J dropped 4 bases, with 7 bases sitting between them. The CDR3 length is 13 residues. CDR3 in DNA: TGTGCCAGCAGTTTACTGCTCTCAGATACGCAGTATTTT. It specifies CASSLLLSDTQYF.

This clonotype was observed a handful of times. CDR3: CASTSGKNTEAFF. The CDR3 region has the DNA TGTGCCAGCACCTCGGGGAAGAACACTGAAGCTTTCTTT. This chain joins TRBV6-5 and TRBJ1-1; no definite D call. The V gene lost 7 bases and the J gene lost 1 base, with 10 bases spanning the gap. This CDR3 is 13 amino acids long. Germline loops: CDR1 MNHEY, CDR2 SVGAGI.

The chain employs TRBV5-5 and TRBJ1-1; 7 nucleotides match TRBD1. From germline, CDR1 is SGHKS and CDR2 YYEKEE (reference sequence). The CDR3 totals 12 residues. The J segment lost 8 bases and the V segment lost 7 bases, leaving 8 bases of the junction unmatched. The CDR3 sequence: CASFPPGGEAFF. The CDR3 bases are TGTGCCAGCTTTCCTCCAGGGGGAGAAGCTTTCTTT.

This clonotype was picked up a small number of times. The rearrangement uses TRBV12-3 or TRBV12-4 and TRBJ1-1; D possibly corresponds to TRBD1 (5 bases). The CDR3 extends over 16 amino acids. Trimming cost V 0 bases and J 0 bases, with 11 bases left between them. The CDR3 here is CASSLAQTALNTEAFF. CDR3 bases: TGTGCCAGCAGTTTAGCGCAGACAGCATTGAACACTGAAGCTTTCTTT.

The sample holds a few counts of this clonotype. The chain recombines TRBV24-1 with TRBJ2-5; 9 bases match TRBD2. The germline gives CDR1 KGHDR, CDR2 SFDVKD. J gave up 2 bases and V 2 bases, and 8 bases lay outside the gene matches. The CDR3 length is 17 residues. The CDR3 nucleotides read TGTGCCACCAGTGATTATACCGAGACTAGCGGACAAGAGACCCAGTACTTC. Encoded protein: CATSDYTETSGQETQYF.

In regard to this clonotype: This may be a read error, as it is one base from a much larger clone. The chain links TRBV7-2 to TRBJ1-5; 9 bases are a match to TRBD1. The length of the CDR3 is 15 residues. Germline CDR1 SGHTA, CDR2 FQGNSA. The CDR3 is CANSLGTGFYQPQHF. CDR3 nucleotide sequence: TGTGCCAACAGCTTAGGGACAGGGTTTTATCAGCCCCAGCATTTT. The entire variable domain, with the rest obtained from reference TRBV7-2 and TRBJ1-5, is as follows: GAGVSQSPSNKVTEKGKDVELRCDPISGHTALYWYRQSLGQGLEFLIYFQGNSAPDKSGLPSDRFSAERTGGSVSTLTIQRTQQEDSAVYLCANSLGTGFYQPQHFGDGTRLSIL.